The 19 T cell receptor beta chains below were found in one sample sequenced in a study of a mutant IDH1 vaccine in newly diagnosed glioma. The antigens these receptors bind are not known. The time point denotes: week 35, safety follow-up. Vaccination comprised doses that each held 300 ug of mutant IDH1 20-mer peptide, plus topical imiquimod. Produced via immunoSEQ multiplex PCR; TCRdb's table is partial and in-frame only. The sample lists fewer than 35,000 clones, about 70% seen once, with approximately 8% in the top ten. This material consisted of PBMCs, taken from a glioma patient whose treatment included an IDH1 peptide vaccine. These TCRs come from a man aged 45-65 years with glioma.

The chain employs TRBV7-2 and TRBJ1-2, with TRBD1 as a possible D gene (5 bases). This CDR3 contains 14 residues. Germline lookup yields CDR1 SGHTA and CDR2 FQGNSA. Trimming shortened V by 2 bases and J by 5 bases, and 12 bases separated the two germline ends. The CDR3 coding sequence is TGTGCCAGCAGCTTAAGCAGGGACCGGTATGGCTACACCTTC. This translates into CASSLSRDRYGYTF.

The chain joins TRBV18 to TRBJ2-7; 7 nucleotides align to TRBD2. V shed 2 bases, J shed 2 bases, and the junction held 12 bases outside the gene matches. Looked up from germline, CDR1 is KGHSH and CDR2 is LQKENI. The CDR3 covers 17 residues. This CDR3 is CASSPGWNQRGPYEQYF. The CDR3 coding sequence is TGTGCCAGCTCACCAGGCTGGAATCAGCGGGGCCCCTACGAGCAGTACTTC.

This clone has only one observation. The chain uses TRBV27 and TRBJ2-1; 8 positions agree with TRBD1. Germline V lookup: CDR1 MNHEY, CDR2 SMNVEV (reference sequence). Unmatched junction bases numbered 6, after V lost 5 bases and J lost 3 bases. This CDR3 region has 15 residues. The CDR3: CASSRPDRVYNEQFF. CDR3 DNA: TGTGCCAGCAGTCGACCGGACAGGGTCTACAATGAGCAGTTCTTC.

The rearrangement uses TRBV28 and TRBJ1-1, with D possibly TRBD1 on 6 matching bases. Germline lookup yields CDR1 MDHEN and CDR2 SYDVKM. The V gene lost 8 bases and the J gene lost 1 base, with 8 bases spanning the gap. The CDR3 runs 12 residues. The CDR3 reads CASSTGNTEAFF. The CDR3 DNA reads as TGTGCCAGCTCGACAGGGAACACTGAAGCTTTCTTT.

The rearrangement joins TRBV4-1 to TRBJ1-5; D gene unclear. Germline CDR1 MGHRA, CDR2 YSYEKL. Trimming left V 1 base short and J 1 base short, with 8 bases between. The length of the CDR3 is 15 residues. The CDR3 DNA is TGCGCCAGCAGCCAAGTAACGGGCAGCAATCAGCCCCAGCATTTT. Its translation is CASSQVTGSNQPQHF.

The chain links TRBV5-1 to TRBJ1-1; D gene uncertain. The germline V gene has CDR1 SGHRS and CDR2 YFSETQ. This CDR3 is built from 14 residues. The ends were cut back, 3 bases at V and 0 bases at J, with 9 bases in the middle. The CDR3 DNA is TGCGCCAGCAGCTCAACAGTTGTGAACACTGAAGCTTTCTTT. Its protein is CASSSTVVNTEAFF.

The CDR3: CASSVDGQGTDEQYF. The CDR3 DNA reads TGTGCCAGCAGCGTAGACGGACAAGGGACCGACGAGCAGTACTTC. The chain carries TRBV9 and TRBJ2-7; D may correspond to TRBD1 or TRBD2 (5 bases each). The CDR3 sequence is 15 residues long. Germline lookup yields CDR1 SGDLS and CDR2 YYNGEE. V dropped 0 bases and J dropped 5 bases, with 15 bases sitting between them.

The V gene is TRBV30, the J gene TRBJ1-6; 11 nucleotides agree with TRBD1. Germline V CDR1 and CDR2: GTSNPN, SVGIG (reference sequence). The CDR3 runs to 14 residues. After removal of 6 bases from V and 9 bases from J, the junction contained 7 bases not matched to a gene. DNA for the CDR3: TGTGCCTGTGGGTCCGGGACAGGGGGTTCACCCCTCCACTTT. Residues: CACGSGTGGSPLHF. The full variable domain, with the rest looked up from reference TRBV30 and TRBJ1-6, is SQTIHQWPATLVQPVGSPLSLECTVEGTSNPNLYWYRQAAGRGLQLLFYSVGIGQISSEVPQNLSASRPQDRQFILSSKKLLLSDSGFYLCACGSGTGGSPLHFGNGTRLTVT.

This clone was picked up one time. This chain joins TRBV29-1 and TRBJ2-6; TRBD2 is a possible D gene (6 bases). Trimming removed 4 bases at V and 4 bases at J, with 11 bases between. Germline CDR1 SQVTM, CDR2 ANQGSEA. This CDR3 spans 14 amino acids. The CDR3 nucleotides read TGCAGCGTTGCGGGGGTTGGGGGGGCCAACGTCCTGACTTTC. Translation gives CSVAGVGGANVLTF.

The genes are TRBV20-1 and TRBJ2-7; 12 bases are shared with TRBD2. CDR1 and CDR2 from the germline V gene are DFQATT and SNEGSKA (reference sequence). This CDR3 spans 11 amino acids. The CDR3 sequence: CSSGRDYEQYF. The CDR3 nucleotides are TGCTCTAGCGGGAGGGATTACGAGCAGTACTTC.

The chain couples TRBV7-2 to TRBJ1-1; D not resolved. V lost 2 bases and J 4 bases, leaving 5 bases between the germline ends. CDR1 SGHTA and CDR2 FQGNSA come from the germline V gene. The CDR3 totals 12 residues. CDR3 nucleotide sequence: TGTGCCAGCAGCTTATACGTCACTGAAGCTTTCTTT. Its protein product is CASSLYVTEAFF.

The CDR3 DNA reads as TGTGCCAGCAGTGACAATACCGGGACTAGGCGGGGACCTAGCACAGATACGCAGTATTTT. The encoded protein is CASSDNTGTRRGPSTDTQYF. The rearrangement links TRBV6-1 to TRBJ2-3; 8 bases line up with TRBD2. V trimming: 3 bases; J trimming: 0 bases; junction bases outside the gene matches: 17. The CDR3 is 20 residues long. CDR1 MNHNS and CDR2 SASEGT come from the germline V gene.

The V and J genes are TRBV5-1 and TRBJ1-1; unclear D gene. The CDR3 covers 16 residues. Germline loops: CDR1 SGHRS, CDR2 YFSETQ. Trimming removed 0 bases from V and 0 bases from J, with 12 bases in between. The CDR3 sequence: CASSLDLGAMNTEAFF. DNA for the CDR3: TGCGCCAGCAGCTTGGATCTGGGTGCAATGAACACTGAAGCTTTCTTT.

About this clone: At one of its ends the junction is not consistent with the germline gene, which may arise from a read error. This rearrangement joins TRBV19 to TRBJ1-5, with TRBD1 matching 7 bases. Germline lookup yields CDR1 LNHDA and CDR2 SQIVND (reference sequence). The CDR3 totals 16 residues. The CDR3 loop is CASNILRGQGNQPQHF. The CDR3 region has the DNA TGTGCCAGTAATATACTAAGGGGGCAAGGCAATCAGCCCCAGCATTTT.

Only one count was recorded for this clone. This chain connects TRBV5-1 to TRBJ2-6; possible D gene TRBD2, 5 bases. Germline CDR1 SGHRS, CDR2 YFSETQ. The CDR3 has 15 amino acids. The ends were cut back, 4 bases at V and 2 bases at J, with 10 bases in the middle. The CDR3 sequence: CASSLLGAGANVLTF. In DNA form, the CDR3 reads TGCGCCAGCAGCCTGCTCGGGGCTGGGGCCAACGTCCTGACTTTC.

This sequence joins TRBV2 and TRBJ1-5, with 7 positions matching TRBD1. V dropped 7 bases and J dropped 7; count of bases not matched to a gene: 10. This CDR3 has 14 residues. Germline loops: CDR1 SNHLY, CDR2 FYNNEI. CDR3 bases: TGTGCCAGCAACTATCTGGGACAGCAGCAGCCCCAGCATTTT. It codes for CASNYLGQQQPQHF.

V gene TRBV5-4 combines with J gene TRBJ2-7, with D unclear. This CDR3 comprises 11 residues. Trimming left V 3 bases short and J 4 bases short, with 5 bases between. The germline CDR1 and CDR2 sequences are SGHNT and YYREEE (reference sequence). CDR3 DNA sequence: TGTGCCAGCAGCTACGGGTACGAGCAGTACTTC. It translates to CASSYGYEQYF.

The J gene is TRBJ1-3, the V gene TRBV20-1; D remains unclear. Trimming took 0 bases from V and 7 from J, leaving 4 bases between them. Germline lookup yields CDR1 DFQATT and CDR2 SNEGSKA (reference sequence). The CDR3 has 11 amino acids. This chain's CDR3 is CSARDYNTIYF. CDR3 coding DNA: TGCAGTGCTAGAGATTATAACACCATATATTTT.

CDR3 region: CASSSGLTSYEQYF. DNA of the CDR3: TGTGCCAGCAGCTCGGGACTAACATCCTACGAGCAGTACTTC. The rearrangement uses TRBV27 and TRBJ2-7; 7 bases line up with TRBD2. CDR3 length: 14 amino acids. V trimming: 6 bases; J trimming: 1 base; junction bases outside the gene matches: 6. From germline, CDR1 is MNHEY and CDR2 SMNVEV (reference sequence).